This note documents a single T cell receptor beta chain sequence. The read halts 3 residues ahead of the CDR3 end, with the missing end drawn from the germline J gene. V lost 2 bases and J lost 1; bases outside the gene matches: 15. Per the germline V gene, CDR1 is MNHGY and CDR2 is SVAAGI. This CDR3 contains 21 residues. The data belong to a study of T cell clonality in common variable immunodeficiency. CVID and control samples used equivalent genomic DNA input. Repertoires were generated with immunoSEQ multiplex PCR, while TCRdb's copy carries only in-frame clones and drops some. The sample presents roughly 70,000 clones, none singletons.

The sequencing input was peripheral blood mononuclear cells. The V gene is TRBV6-9, the J gene TRBJ2-2; 11 bases line up with TRBD2. This TCR came from a person aged 18-70 years in good health. The CDR3 sequence: CASSYRAGTSGRLMNTGELFF. The part of the CDR3 DNA that was read is TGTGCCAGCAGTTATCGCGCGGGGACTAGCGGCCGATTGATGAACACCGGGGAG.